This TCR beta chain stems from a study of T cells in Graves' hyperthyroidism and ophthalmopathy. The definition of stable Graves' hyperthyroidism was no ophthalmopathy progression within 18 months. The study enrolled patients aged 18 to 65 with newly diagnosed hyperthyroidism of under 2 months' duration. Diagnoses used clinical symptoms, serum thyroxine and TRAb, thyroid ultrasound and orbital computed tomography. From more than 9.5 ml of fresh peripheral blood, PBMCs were isolated. This clonotype appeared many times. The V gene's germline CDR1 is SGHRS and CDR2 YFSETQ. With V trimmed by 2 bases and J by 5 bases, 8 bases remained unmatched. The CDR3 loop spans 15 amino acids. TCR beta CDR3 regions were amplified from RNA transcripts. Primed by the HTBI set, a first-round RT-PCR was run on the TCR CDR3. TCRdb reprocessed the multiplex PCR reads via MiXCR and lists one record per CDR3 protein. This table holds around 200,000 distinct CDR3 sequences, around 19% found once.

V and J are TRBV5-1 and TRBJ2-5; the match to TRBD2 covers 8 bases. The sequenced material came from blood. This TCR was sampled from a man aged 35 to 55 with Graves' hyperthyroidism. This CDR3 is CASSLDGGAWETQYF. The CDR3 DNA follows: TGCGCCAGCAGCTTAGACGGGGGGGCCTGGGAGACCCAGTACTTC.